One and the same sample provided the 15 T cell receptor beta chains below, sequenced in a study of cytomegalovirus exposure and HLA in healthy donors. A multiplex PCR was run with 60 Vbeta primers and 13 Jbeta primers. TCRdb's table, derived via immunoSEQ multiplex PCR, lists solely in-frame clones and lacks some. This sample yields over 50,000 clones, of which roughly four fifths are seen a single time; over 1.5% belongs to the top ten. What was sequenced was PBMCs. Receptors were obtained from a man aged 40-50 years in good health and CMV-seronegative.

The J gene is TRBJ1-4, the V gene TRBV4-1, with 8 bases fitting TRBD1. Germline CDR1 MGHRA, CDR2 YSYEKL. The CDR3 length is 14 residues. V was pared by 3 bases and J by 8 bases, with 5 bases of the junction left unmatched. DNA of the CDR3: TGCGCCAGCAGCCAGCGACAGGGGAGGGAAAAACTGTTTTTT. It translates to CASSQRQGREKLFF.

The CDR3 region is CASSIDDPARGGYTF. The CDR3 DNA follows: TGTGCCAGTAGTATAGATGACCCTGCGCGGGGCGGCTACACCTTC. The genes are TRBV19 and TRBJ1-2; maybe TRBD1 (5 bases). The length of the CDR3 is 15 residues. Trimming shortened V by 0 bases and J by 8 bases, and 16 bases separated the two germline ends. The V gene's germline CDR1 is LNHDA and CDR2 SQIVND (reference sequence).

This clone was counted a few times. At one end, the junction sequence differs from germline, possibly due to a read error. V and J are TRBV6-5 and TRBJ2-2; D unclear. The CDR3 is 13 residues long. The germline V gene has CDR1 MNHEY and CDR2 SVGAGI. In nucleotides, the CDR3 is TGTGCCAGCACTTACTCGATAGCCGGGGAGCTGTTTTTT. This gives the protein CASTYSIAGELFF.

The chain employs TRBV5-1 and TRBJ1-1; no clear D. The CDR3 covers 15 residues. V was clipped by 4 bases and J by 3 bases, with 16 bases between them. Germline CDR1 SGHRS, CDR2 YFSETQ. CDR3 sequence (DNA): TGCGCCAGCAGCCCCGATAGTATTTGGTACACTGAAGCTTTCTTT. Residues: CASSPDSIWYTEAFF.

The chain joins TRBV30 to TRBJ1-1; D call uncertain. The germline CDR1 and CDR2 sequences are GTSNPN and SVGIG (reference sequence). The CDR3 loop spans 12 amino acids. V was cut by 2 bases and J by 1 base, with 5 bases left in between. The CDR3 spells CAWSPGNTEAFF. In DNA, the CDR3 is TGTGCCTGGAGTCCAGGGAACACTGAAGCTTTCTTT.

The chain recombines TRBV7-9 with TRBJ1-2; TRBD1 might be the D (6 bases). This CDR3 spans 13 amino acids. Germline loops: CDR1 SEHNR, CDR2 FQNEAQ (reference sequence). V was cut by 8 bases and J by 6 bases, with 16 bases left in between. DNA for the CDR3: TGTGCCAGCCTCAACAGGGTTGACGATGGCTACACCTTC. Amino acid sequence: CASLNRVDDGYTF.

The chain uses TRBV4-3 and TRBJ1-2; 7 nucleotides align to TRBD1. V lost 0 bases and J lost 1; bases outside the gene matches: 8. CDR3 length equals 17 residues. Per the germline V gene, CDR1 is LGHNA and CDR2 is YSLEER. The CDR3 reads CASSQDVGTALNYGYTF. CDR3 sequence (DNA): TGCGCCAGCAGCCAAGATGTAGGGACAGCACTTAACTATGGCTACACCTTC.

On this clone itself: An end of the junction does not agree with germline; a read error may underlie this. The chain has TRBV6-6 and TRBJ1-1; TRBD1 is a possible D gene (5 bases). CDR1 is MNHNY and CDR2 is SVGAGI in the germline V gene (reference sequence). The CDR3 loop spans 16 amino acids. CDR3 coding DNA: TGTGCCTGCAGTTACTCGAGAGCAGGGCCTAACACTGAAGCTTTCTTT. It yields the protein CACSYSRAGPNTEAFF.

Here the CDR3 DNA reads TGTGCCAGCAGCCGCGAGGGGGCTGGTTATGGCTACACCTTC. This encodes CASSREGAGYGYTF. The rearrangement joins TRBV14 to TRBJ1-2; 7 nucleotides align to TRBD1. The V gene's germline CDR1 is SGHDN and CDR2 FVKESK. The J segment lost 5 bases and the V segment lost 4 bases, leaving 7 bases of the junction unmatched. The CDR3 covers 14 residues.

The chain employs TRBV14 and TRBJ2-7; 7 bases are a match to TRBD2. CDR1 and CDR2 (germline): SGHDN, FVKESK. With V trimmed by 7 bases and J by 6 bases, 9 bases remained unmatched. The length of the CDR3 is 13 residues. In DNA form, the CDR3 reads TGTGCCAGCAAAGCCGGGGGGAGAACCGAGCAGTACTTC. As protein: CASKAGGRTEQYF.

The chain joins TRBV30 to TRBJ2-6, with D possibly being TRBD1 (6 bases). The germline CDR1 and CDR2 sequences are GTSNPN and SVGIG (reference sequence). With 0 bases removed from V and 3 bases from J, the gap between germline ends came to 18 bases. The CDR3 is made up of 18 amino acids. In DNA form, the CDR3 reads TGTGCCTGGAGTGTACAGGTCAGCAGGGGTGGTGGGGCCAACGTCCTGACTTTC. This codes for CAWSVQVSRGGGANVLTF.

Only one count was recorded for this clone. The V call is TRBV9, the J call TRBJ1-1; no clear D. The germline V gene encodes CDR1 SGDLS and CDR2 YYNGEE. This CDR3 region has 13 residues. Trimming removed 2 bases at V and 4 bases at J, with 9 bases between. The CDR3 sequence is CASSVGPGTEAFF. In nucleotides, the CDR3 is TGTGCCAGCAGCGTGGGTCCAGGCACTGAAGCTTTCTTT.

The V and J genes are TRBV10-1 and TRBJ1-1, with TRBD1 identical over 7 bases. V was pared by 2 bases and J by 10 bases, with 10 bases of the junction left unmatched. The germline CDR1 and CDR2 sequences are WNHNN and SYGVQD (reference sequence). CDR3 size: 14 residues. The CDR3 coding sequence is TGCGCCAGCAGTGAGCAGGGGGTCGTTAAGGGAGCTTTCTTT. It specifies CASSEQGVVKGAFF.

This clone was recorded once. The rearrangement links TRBV19 to TRBJ2-3; 10 bases are a match to TRBD2. This CDR3 comprises 15 residues. Unmatched junction bases numbered 7, after V lost 4 bases and J lost 6 bases. From germline, CDR1 is LNHDA and CDR2 SQIVND (reference sequence). The CDR3 coding sequence is TGTGCCAGTAGTACAGCGGGGGGGCTGACGGATACGCAGTATTTT. Amino acids: CASSTAGGLTDTQYF.

The CDR3 region has the DNA TGTGCCAGCAGTGCCCTGGGAGCGAATCAGCCCCAGCATTTT. It translates to CASSALGANQPQHF. This rearrangement joins TRBV25-1 to TRBJ1-5; D is unclear. This CDR3 comprises 14 residues. Deletions cut 4 bases from V and 4 bases from J, with 11 bases between. Germline assignment: CDR1 MGHDK and CDR2 SYGVNS.